This T cell receptor beta chain comes out of a study of T cell repertoires in cytomegalovirus infection. Germline values: CDR1 MNHEY, CDR2 SMNVEV (reference sequence). The CDR3 loop spans 15 amino acids. Trimming left V 5 bases short and J 3 bases short, with 16 bases between. MiXCR, run by TCRdb on the reads, gives a single entry per CDR3 protein. The sample holds approximately 730,000 distinct CDR3 sequences; under 35% are singletons and the top ten take about 12%. This clonotype was observed at least ten times. Its target is not known. The chain couples TRBV27 to TRBJ1-1; possible D gene TRBD1, 5 bases. The sample was cultured CD8+ T cells from PBMCs, taken from culture after CMV antigen stimulation. The clonotype originates from a human donor in good health (CMV status not recorded). Some clones in this sample may be carry-over from other donors' samples. The DNA of the CDR3 is TGTGCCAGCAGTCGGACACACAAGGAGTACACTGAAGCTTTCTTT. Residues: CASSRTHKEYTEAFF.